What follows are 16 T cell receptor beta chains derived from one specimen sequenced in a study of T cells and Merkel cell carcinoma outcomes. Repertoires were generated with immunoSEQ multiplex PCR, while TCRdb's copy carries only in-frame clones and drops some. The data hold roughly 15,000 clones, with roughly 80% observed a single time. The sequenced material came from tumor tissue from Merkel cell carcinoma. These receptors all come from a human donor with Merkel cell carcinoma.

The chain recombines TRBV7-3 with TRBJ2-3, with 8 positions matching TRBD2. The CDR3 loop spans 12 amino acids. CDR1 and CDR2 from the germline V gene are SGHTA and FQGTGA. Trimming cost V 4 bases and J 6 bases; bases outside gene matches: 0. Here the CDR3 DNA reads TGTGCCAGCAGCTCGGGGGGGGATACGCAGTATTTT. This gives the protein CASSSGGDTQYF.

The DNA for the CDR3 is TGCGCCAGCAGCTTGGGACTAGCGGGAGCCGGGCGGGAGACCCAGTACTTC. This translates into CASSLGLAGAGRETQYF. J is TRBJ2-5 and V is TRBV5-1; 12 bases agree with TRBD2. CDR3 length: 17 amino acids. V shed 0 bases, J shed 5 bases, and the junction held 8 bases outside the gene matches. Germline V gene lookup returns CDR1 SGHRS and CDR2 YFSETQ.

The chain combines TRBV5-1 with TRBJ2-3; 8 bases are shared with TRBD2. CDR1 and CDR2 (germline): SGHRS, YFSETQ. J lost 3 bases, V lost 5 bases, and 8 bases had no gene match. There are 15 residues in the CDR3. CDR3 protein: CASRAGAGGTDTQYF. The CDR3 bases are TGCGCCAGCAGGGCCGGCGCGGGAGGAACAGATACGCAGTATTTT.

The CDR3 coding sequence is TGTGCCGGAGGGGACTGGTATAATGAAAAACTGTTTTTT. This translates into CAGGDWYNEKLFF. The V call is TRBV30, the J call TRBJ1-4, with D possibly matching TRBD1 (5 bases). CDR1 is GTSNPN and CDR2 is SVGIG in the germline V gene (reference sequence). V lost 8 bases and J 4 bases, leaving 14 bases between the germline ends. The CDR3 extends over 13 amino acids.

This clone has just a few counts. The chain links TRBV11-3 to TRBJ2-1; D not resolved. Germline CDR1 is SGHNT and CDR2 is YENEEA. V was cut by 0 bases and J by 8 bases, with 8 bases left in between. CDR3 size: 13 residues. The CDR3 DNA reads TGTGCCAGCAGCTTAGACCCTAGGTATGAGCAGTTCTTC. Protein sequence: CASSLDPRYEQFF.

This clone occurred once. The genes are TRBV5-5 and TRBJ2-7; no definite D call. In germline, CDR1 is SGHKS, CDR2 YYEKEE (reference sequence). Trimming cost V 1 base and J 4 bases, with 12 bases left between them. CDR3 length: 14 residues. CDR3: CASSLTRGSYEQYF. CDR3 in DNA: TGTGCCAGCAGCTTGACGCGAGGTTCTTACGAGCAGTACTTC.

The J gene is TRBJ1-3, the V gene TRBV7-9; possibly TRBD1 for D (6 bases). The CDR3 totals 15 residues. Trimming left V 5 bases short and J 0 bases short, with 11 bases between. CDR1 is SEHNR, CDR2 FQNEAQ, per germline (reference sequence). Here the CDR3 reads CASSPQGYSGNTIYF. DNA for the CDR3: TGTGCCAGCAGCCCACAGGGTTACTCTGGAAACACCATATATTTT.

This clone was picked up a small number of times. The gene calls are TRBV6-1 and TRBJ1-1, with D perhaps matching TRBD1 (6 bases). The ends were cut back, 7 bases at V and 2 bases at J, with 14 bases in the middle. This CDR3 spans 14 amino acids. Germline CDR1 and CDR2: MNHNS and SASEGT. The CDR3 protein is CASTRGGLNTEAFF. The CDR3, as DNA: TGTGCCAGCACCCGAGGGGGGCTTAACACTGAAGCTTTCTTT.

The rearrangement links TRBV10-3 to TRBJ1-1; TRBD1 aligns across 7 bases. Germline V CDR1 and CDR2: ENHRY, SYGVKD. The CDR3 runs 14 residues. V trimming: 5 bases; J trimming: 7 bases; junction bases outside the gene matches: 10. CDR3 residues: CAISPDREWSEAFF. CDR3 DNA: TGTGCCATCAGTCCCGACAGGGAGTGGAGTGAAGCTTTCTTT.

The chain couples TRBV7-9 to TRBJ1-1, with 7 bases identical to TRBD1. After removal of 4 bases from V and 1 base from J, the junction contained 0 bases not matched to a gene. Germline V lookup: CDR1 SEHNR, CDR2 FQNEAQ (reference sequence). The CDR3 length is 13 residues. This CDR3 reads CASSWTGNTEAFF. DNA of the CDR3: TGTGCCAGCAGCTGGACAGGGAACACTGAAGCTTTCTTT.

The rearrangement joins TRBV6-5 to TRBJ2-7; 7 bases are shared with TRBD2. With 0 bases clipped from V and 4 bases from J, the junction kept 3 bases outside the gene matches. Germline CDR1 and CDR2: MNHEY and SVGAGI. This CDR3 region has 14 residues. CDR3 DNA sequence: TGTGCCAGCAGTTACTCTGGGGGAGGGTACGAGCAGTACTTC. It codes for CASSYSGGGYEQYF.

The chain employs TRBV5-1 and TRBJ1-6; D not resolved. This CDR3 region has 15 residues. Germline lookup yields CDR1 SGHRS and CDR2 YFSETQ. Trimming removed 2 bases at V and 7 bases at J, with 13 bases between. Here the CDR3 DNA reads TGCGCCAGCAGCTTACCGGGCACTGGGAATTCACCCCTCCACTTT. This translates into CASSLPGTGNSPLHF.

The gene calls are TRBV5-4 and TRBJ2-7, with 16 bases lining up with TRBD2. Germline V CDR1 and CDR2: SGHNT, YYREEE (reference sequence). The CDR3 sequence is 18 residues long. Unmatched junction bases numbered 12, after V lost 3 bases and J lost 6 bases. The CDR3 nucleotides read TGTGCCAGCAGCTCTACCGGGACTAGCGGGAGGGCCCGGGGCGAGCAGTACTTC. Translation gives CASSSTGTSGRARGEQYF. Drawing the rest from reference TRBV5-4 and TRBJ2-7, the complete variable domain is ETGVTQSPTHLIKTRGQQVTLRCSSQSGHNTVSWYQQALGQGPQFIFQYYREEENGRGNFPPRFSGLQFPNYSSELNVNALELDDSALYLCASSSTGTSGRARGEQYFGPGTRLTVT.

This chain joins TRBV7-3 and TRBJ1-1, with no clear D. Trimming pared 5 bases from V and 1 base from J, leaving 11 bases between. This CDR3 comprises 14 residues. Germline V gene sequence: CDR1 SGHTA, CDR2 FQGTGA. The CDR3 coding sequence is TGTGCCAGCAGCCTTGGACGGGGGAACACTGAAGCTTTCTTT. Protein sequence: CASSLGRGNTEAFF. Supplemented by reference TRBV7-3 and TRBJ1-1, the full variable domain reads GAGVSQTPSNKVTEKGKYVELRCDPISGHTALYWYRQSLGQGPEFLIYFQGTGAADDSGLPNDRFFAVRPEGSVSTLKIQRTERGDSAVYLCASSLGRGNTEAFFGQGTRLTVV.

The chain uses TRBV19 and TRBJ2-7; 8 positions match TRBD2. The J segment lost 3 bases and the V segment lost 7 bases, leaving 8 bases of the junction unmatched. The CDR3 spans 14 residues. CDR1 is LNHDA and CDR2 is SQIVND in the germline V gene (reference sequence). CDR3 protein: CASTASGRHYEQYF. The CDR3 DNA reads TGTGCCAGTACCGCTAGCGGGCGACACTACGAGCAGTACTTC. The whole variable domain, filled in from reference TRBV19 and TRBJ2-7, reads DGGITQSPKYLFRKEGQNVTLSCEQNLNHDAMYWYRQDPGQGLRLIYYSQIVNDFQKGDIAEGYSVSREKKESFPLTVTSAQKNPTAFYLCASTASGRHYEQYFGPGTRLTVT.

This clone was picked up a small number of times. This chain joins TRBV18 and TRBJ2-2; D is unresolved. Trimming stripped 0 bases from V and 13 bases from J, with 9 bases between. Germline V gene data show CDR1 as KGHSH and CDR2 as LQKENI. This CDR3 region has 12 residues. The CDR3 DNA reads TGTGCCAGCTCACCACCGACCTCGGGGCTGTTTTTT. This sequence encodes CASSPPTSGLFF.